These T cell receptor beta chains were read from a single sample in a study of human T cells and chemical hapten exposure. TCRdb passed the RACE reads through MiXCR, listing each CDR3 protein once. Of 85,000 to 100,000 distinct CDR3 sequences listed, 12% are singletons. Material: whole blood, obtained in connection with sensitization to the hapten diphenylcyclopropenone (DPC). The receptors here all came from a woman in her thirties or forties with alopecia areata. Some clones in this sample may be carry-over from other donors' samples. CDR3s include the opening cysteine and the closing phenylalanine or tryptophan. A D gene is named only where the DNA matches it firmly. Only part of the rows carry a size: once, few, many, or a class if the clone is expanded.

clone size: few; V gene: TRBV4-3; D gene: TRBD1; J gene: TRBJ2-3; CDR3 DNA: TGCGCCAGCAGCCAAGAACAGGGGGGCGCAGATACGCAGTATTTT; CDR3 protein: CASSQEQGGADTQYF
clone size: NA; V gene: TRBV19; D gene: NA; J gene: TRBJ1-4; CDR3 DNA: TGTGCCAGTAGCCAGACTAATGAAAAACTGTTTTTT; CDR3 protein: CASSQTNEKLFF
clone size: NA; V gene: TRBV7-3; D gene: NA; J gene: TRBJ2-5; CDR3 DNA: TGTGCCAGCAGCCAAGACAGGCAAGAGACCCAGTACTTC; CDR3 protein: CASSQDRQETQYF
clone size: NA; V gene: TRBV29-1; D gene: TRBD1; J gene: TRBJ1-1; CDR3 DNA: TGCAGCGCTGACAGGGGTGCGAACACTGAAGCTTTCTTT; CDR3 protein: CSADRGANTEAFF
clone size: many; V gene: TRBV5-1; D gene: TRBD1; J gene: TRBJ1-5; CDR3 DNA: TGCGCCAGCAGCGGGGGACAGAATCAGCCCCAGCATTTT; CDR3 protein: CASSGGQNQPQHF
clone size: many; V gene: TRBV7-2; D gene: NA; J gene: TRBJ1-3; CDR3 DNA: TGTGCCAGCAGCTTAGTGGGGGAAGCTGGAAACACCATATATTTT; CDR3 protein: CASSLVGEAGNTIYF
clone size: few; V gene: TRBV7-3; D gene: TRBD2; J gene: TRBJ2-3; CDR3 DNA: TGTGCCAGCAGCCCCGGGACTAGCGTTACAGATACGCAGTATTTT; CDR3 protein: CASSPGTSVTDTQYF
clone size: NA; V gene: TRBV30; D gene: NA; J gene: TRBJ2-3; CDR3 DNA: TGTGCCTGTGGTCTTAGCACAGATACGCAGTATTTT; CDR3 protein: CACGLSTDTQYF
clone size: NA; V gene: TRBV4-1; D gene: NA; J gene: TRBJ2-1; CDR3 DNA: TGCGCCAGCAGCCAACGAGGTTCCTACAATGAGCAGTTCTTC; CDR3 protein: CASSQRGSYNEQFF
clone size: many; V gene: TRBV6-2/TRBV6-3; D gene: TRBD1; J gene: TRBJ2-7; CDR3 DNA: TGTGCCAGCAGTGGCGGGACAGGGACTCTCTACGAGCAGTACTTC; CDR3 protein: CASSGGTGTLYEQYF
clone size: NA; V gene: TRBV12-5; D gene: NA; J gene: TRBJ1-1; CDR3 DNA: TGTGCTAGTGGTTTGACAGGGAAGAACACTGAAGCTTTCTTT; CDR3 protein: CASGLTGKNTEAFF
clone size: NA; V gene: TRBV29-1; D gene: NA; J gene: TRBJ2-3; CDR3 DNA: TGCAGCGTTGGTGGAGGGGGCTACCGCACAGATACGCAGTATTTT; CDR3 protein: CSVGGGGYRTDTQYF
clone size: NA; V gene: TRBV19; D gene: NA; J gene: TRBJ2-4; CDR3 DNA: TGTGCCAGTAGGGACAGCCTCTCGAGGGACATTCAGTACTTC; CDR3 protein: CASRDSLSRDIQYF
clone size: few; V gene: TRBV24-1; D gene: TRBD1; J gene: TRBJ2-7; CDR3 DNA: TGTGCCACCAGTGAACCGGGACAGGGGGCCGGCGAGCAGTACTTC; CDR3 protein: CATSEPGQGAGEQYF
clone size: NA; V gene: TRBV14; D gene: NA; J gene: TRBJ2-1; CDR3 DNA: TGTGCCAGCAGCCAAGGATGGGGAGGTAATGAGCAGTTCTTC; CDR3 protein: CASSQGWGGNEQFF
clone size: few; V gene: TRBV29-1; D gene: TRBD1; J gene: TRBJ2-5; CDR3 DNA: TGCAGCGGCGACCCCGGGACAGCCCAAGAGACCCAGTACTTC; CDR3 protein: CSGDPGTAQETQYF
clone size: NA; V gene: TRBV11-1; D gene: NA; J gene: TRBJ1-5; CDR3 DNA: TGTGCCAGCAGCCCAGGGGTAGGTCAGCCCCAGCATTTT; CDR3 protein: CASSPGVGQPQHF
clone size: many; V gene: TRBV29-1; D gene: TRBD1; J gene: TRBJ2-7; CDR3 DNA: TGCAGCGTGGGGACAGATCCTCCCTACGAGCAGTACTTC; CDR3 protein: CSVGTDPPYEQYF
clone size: few; V gene: TRBV4-3; D gene: TRBD2; J gene: TRBJ2-7; CDR3 DNA: TGCGCCAGCAGCCTCGCGCGGGAGAGTACCCACGAGCAGTACTTC; CDR3 protein: CASSLARESTHEQYF